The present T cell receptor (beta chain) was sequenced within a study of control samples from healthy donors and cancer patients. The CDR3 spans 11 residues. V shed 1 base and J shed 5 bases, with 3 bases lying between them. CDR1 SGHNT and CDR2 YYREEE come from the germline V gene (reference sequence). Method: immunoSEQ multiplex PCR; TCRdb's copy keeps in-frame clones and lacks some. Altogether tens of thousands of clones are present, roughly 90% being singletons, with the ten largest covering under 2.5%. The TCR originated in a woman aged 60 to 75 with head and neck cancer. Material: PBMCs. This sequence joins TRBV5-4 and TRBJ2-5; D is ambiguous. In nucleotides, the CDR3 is TGTGCCAGCAGCTTGCGGGAGACCCAGTACTTC. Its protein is CASSLRETQYF.